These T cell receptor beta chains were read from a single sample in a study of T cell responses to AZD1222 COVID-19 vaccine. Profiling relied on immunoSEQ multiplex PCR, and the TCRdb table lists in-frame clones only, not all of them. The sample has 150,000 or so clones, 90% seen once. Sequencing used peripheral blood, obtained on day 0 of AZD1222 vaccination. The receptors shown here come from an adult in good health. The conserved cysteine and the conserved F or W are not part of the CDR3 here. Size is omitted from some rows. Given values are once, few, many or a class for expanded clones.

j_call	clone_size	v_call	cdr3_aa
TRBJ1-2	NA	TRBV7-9	ASSLGGQGGNYGYT
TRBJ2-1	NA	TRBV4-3	ASSQPGGVYNEQF
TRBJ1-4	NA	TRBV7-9	ASRLSGQRPTNEKLF
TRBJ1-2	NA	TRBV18	ASSPPIPGWDYGYT
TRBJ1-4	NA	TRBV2	ASTDRRYEKLF
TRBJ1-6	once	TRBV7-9	ASSLNPQGIGSPLH
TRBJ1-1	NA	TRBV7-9	ASSPTGRTEAF
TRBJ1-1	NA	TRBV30	AWEGGMMNTEAF
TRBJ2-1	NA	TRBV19	ASSIWDKDYNEQF
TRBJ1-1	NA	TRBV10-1	ASSESGRTEAF
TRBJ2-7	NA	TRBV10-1	ASTPTLVSCLRYEQY
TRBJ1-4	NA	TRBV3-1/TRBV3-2	ASSQVYIEKLF